The 17 T cell receptor beta chains given below trace back to one sample, sequenced in a study of T cells in localized non-small cell lung cancer. The repertoire was sequenced with immunoSEQ multiplex PCR; TCRdb's copy has only in-frame clones and lacks some. Counted here are some 85,000 clones, around 80% occurring once; the ten biggest clones make up 19%. Sequenced here: PBMCs, sampled before any cancer treatment. These receptors were collected from a man aged 35-69 years with stage II squamous cell lung carcinoma.

V usage is TRBV18 and J usage is TRBJ1-2, with D possibly being TRBD1 (5 bases). Germline V gene data show CDR1 as KGHSH and CDR2 as LQKENI. V was clipped by 2 bases and J by 9 bases, with 10 bases between them. The CDR3 has 12 residues. The chain's CDR3 is CASSPEQVRYTF. CDR3 in DNA: TGTGCCAGCTCACCAGAACAGGTTCGCTACACCTTC.

The chain carries TRBV2 and TRBJ2-1; 7 bases fit TRBD2. Looked up from germline, CDR1 is SNHLY and CDR2 is FYNNEI. V trimming: 5 bases; J trimming: 6 bases; junction bases outside the gene matches: 7. This CDR3 comprises 14 residues. The CDR3 DNA reads TGTGCCAGCAGTCCGAGACTAGCTAGCAATGAGCAGTTCTTC. This gives the protein CASSPRLASNEQFF.

CDR3 loop: CASSFPQGRYEQYF. CDR3 bases: TGTGCCAGCAGCTTCCCACAGGGCCGCTACGAGCAGTACTTC. The rearrangement links TRBV5-8 to TRBJ2-7, with D perhaps TRBD1 (6 bases). The CDR3 extends over 14 amino acids. In germline, CDR1 is SGHTS, CDR2 YDEGEE. V was clipped by 2 bases and J by 3 bases, with 12 bases between them. Supplemented by reference TRBV5-8 and TRBJ2-7, the full variable domain reads EAGVTQSPTHLIKTRGQQATLRCSPISGHTSVYWYQQALGLGLQFLLWYDEGEERNRGNFPPRFSGRQFPNYSSELNVNALELEDSALYLCASSFPQGRYEQYFGPGTRLTVT.

The chain couples TRBV7-2 to TRBJ2-6, with D perhaps matching TRBD1 or TRBD2 (5 bases each). V shed 0 bases and J shed 0 bases, with 18 bases lying between them. The CDR3 extends over 20 amino acids. Germline V gene data show CDR1 as SGHTA and CDR2 as FQGNSA. For the CDR3, the DNA is TGTGCCAGCAGCTTAGCTGGGGGTAGGGGCTCGTACTCTGGGGCCAACGTCCTGACTTTC. It encodes CASSLAGGRGSYSGANVLTF.

The chain combines TRBV6-5 with TRBJ2-3; D remains ambiguous. V gave up 6 bases and J gave up 1 base, with 14 bases separating them. Germline loops: CDR1 MNHEY, CDR2 SVGAGI. This CDR3 has 15 amino acids. CDR3 coding DNA: TGTGCCAGCAGCAAACGACTCCCCGGCACAGATACGCAGTATTTT. This encodes CASSKRLPGTDTQYF.

This chain connects TRBV9 to TRBJ2-1; TRBD1 might be the D (5 bases). The ends were cut back, 2 bases at V and 0 bases at J, with 6 bases in the middle. Germline CDR1 is SGDLS and CDR2 is YYNGEE. This CDR3 has 14 amino acids. The CDR3 DNA is TGTGCCAGCAGCGTGACAGCCTCCTACAATGAGCAGTTCTTC. Translated, it gives CASSVTASYNEQFF.

V gene TRBV30 combines with J gene TRBJ2-7; D is ambiguous. Deletions cut 2 bases from V and 6 bases from J, with 11 bases between. This CDR3 has 12 amino acids. Germline V gene lookup returns CDR1 GTSNPN and CDR2 SVGIG (reference sequence). The CDR3 loop is CAWSLEIREQYF. CDR3 coding DNA: TGTGCCTGGAGTTTGGAGATCCGCGAGCAGTACTTC.

This clone came up once. The J gene is TRBJ2-4, the V gene TRBV2; TRBD1 agrees at 9 bases. The CDR3 runs to 17 residues. V shed 2 bases and J 3 bases; nucleotides not matched to a gene: 8. Germline lookup yields CDR1 SNHLY and CDR2 FYNNEI. The CDR3 spells CASSEPGTGWDKNIQYF. As DNA, the CDR3 is TGTGCCAGCAGTGAACCTGGGACAGGGTGGGACAAAAACATTCAGTACTTC.

The chain links TRBV5-1 to TRBJ2-7, with no clear D. CDR3 length equals 13 residues. CDR1 is SGHRS, CDR2 YFSETQ, per germline. V lost 4 bases to trimming and J lost 7 bases, with 15 bases between them. In DNA form, the CDR3 reads TGCGCCAGCAGCCCGATGGGTTTCGGGGAGCAGTACTTC. Encoded protein: CASSPMGFGEQYF.

This chain uses TRBV7-6 with TRBJ1-3; tentatively, D is TRBD1 (5 bases). Germline CDR1 and CDR2: SGHVS and FNYEAQ. V was cut by 1 base and J by 0 bases, with 7 bases left in between. The CDR3 runs 15 residues. Here the CDR3 DNA reads TGTGCCAGCAGCTTAGACGGGACCTCTGGAAACACCATATATTTT. As protein: CASSLDGTSGNTIYF.

This rearrangement joins TRBV28 to TRBJ2-1; 12 positions match TRBD2. CDR1 is MDHEN, CDR2 SYDVKM, per germline. J was trimmed by 6 bases and V by 2 bases; bases with no gene match: 8. CDR3 length: 17 residues. For the CDR3, the DNA is TGTGCCAGCAGTTTACGCCTCCTAGCGGGAGGGGGCAATGAGCAGTTCTTC. Translating gives CASSLRLLAGGGNEQFF.

The chain is built from TRBV6-1 and TRBJ1-2, with D perhaps matching TRBD1 (6 bases). V lost 2 bases and J lost 0, with 13 bases in between. Germline values: CDR1 MNHNS, CDR2 SASEGT. The CDR3 is made up of 16 amino acids. In nucleotides, the CDR3 is TGTGCCAGCAGTGAACAGGCCGGGACACCTAACTATGGCTACACCTTC. Translating it yields CASSEQAGTPNYGYTF.

The chain joins TRBV28 to TRBJ2-5, with D tentatively TRBD2 (7 bases). Germline V gene data show CDR1 as MDHEN and CDR2 as SYDVKM. V shed 5 bases and J shed 0 bases, with 25 bases lying between them. There are 19 residues in the CDR3. CDR3 nucleotide sequence: TGTGCCAGCAGTGCCTCCGTTGGACTAGGGGGTCTGTACCAAGAGACCCAGTACTTC. Its protein product is CASSASVGLGGLYQETQYF.

This clone showed up just a few times. The chain uses TRBV6-5 and TRBJ1-4, with TRBD1 as a possible D gene (5 bases). V was pared by 0 bases and J by 12 bases, with 8 bases between. Germline V gene sequence: CDR1 MNHEY, CDR2 SVGAGI. The CDR3 is 12 amino acids. The CDR3 loop reads CASSYSMGELFF. The CDR3 DNA reads as TGTGCCAGCAGTTACTCGATGGGGGAACTGTTTTTT.

The V gene is TRBV2, the J gene TRBJ2-3; D gene ambiguous. V was clipped by 6 bases and J by 5 bases, with 6 bases between them. This CDR3 is 11 amino acids long. Germline V gene data show CDR1 as SNHLY and CDR2 as FYNNEI. Here the CDR3 DNA reads TGTGCCAGCAGCGATGGAGATACGCAGTATTTT. Translating gives CASSDGDTQYF.

This clone was picked up one time. The J gene is TRBJ1-6, the V gene TRBV2; D unresolved. V lost 10 bases and J 1 base, leaving 8 bases between the germline ends. The CDR3 contains 13 residues. CDR1 SNHLY and CDR2 FYNNEI come from the germline V gene. This chain's CDR3 is CATRVSYNSPLHF. Written as DNA, the CDR3 is TGTGCCACTAGGGTATCCTATAATTCACCCCTCCACTTT. The full variable domain, rest sourced from reference TRBV2 and TRBJ1-6, is EPEVTQTPSHQVTQMGQEVILRCVPISNHLYFYWYRQILGQKVEFLVSFYNNEISEKSEIFDDQFSVERPDGSNFTLKIRSTKLEDSAMYFCATRVSYNSPLHFGNGTRLTVT.

The gene calls are TRBV28 and TRBJ1-1; no definite D call. The CDR3 is 13 residues long. Germline V gives CDR1 MDHEN, CDR2 SYDVKM. Deletions cut 7 bases from V and 0 bases from J, with 9 bases between. CDR3 region: CASKIEVNTEAFF. The CDR3 DNA is TGTGCCAGCAAGATCGAGGTGAACACTGAAGCTTTCTTT. Full variable domain (outside the CDR3, taken from reference TRBV28 and TRBJ1-1): DVKVTQSSRYLVKRTGEKVFLECVQDMDHENMFWYRQDPGLGLRLIYFSYDVKMKEKGDIPEGYSVSREKKERFSLILESASTNQTSMYLCASKIEVNTEAFFGQGTRLTVV.